This is a list of T cell receptor beta chains from one sample in a study of cytomegalovirus exposure and HLA in healthy donors. Generated by immunoSEQ multiplex PCR, the TCRdb table keeps only in-frame clones and is missing some. This table holds about 200,000 clones, about 80% found once. Sequencing input: PBMCs. Receptor source: a woman in her thirties in good health and CMV-seronegative. The CDR3 runs from the conserved cysteine through the conserved F or W. The D gene is left open where the match is weak. Clone sizes are given selectively: once, few, many, or a class where the clone is expanded.

j_call d_call clone_size cdr3_length v_call cdr3_aa cdr3_nt
TRBJ2-1 - - 13 TRBV4-1 CASSHLVSDEQFF TGCGCCAGCAGCCACTTGGTCTCAGATGAGCAGTTCTTC
TRBJ1-1 - - 15 TRBV6-5 CASSYDSFMNTEAFF TGTGCCAGCAGTTACGACTCCTTCATGAACACTGAAGCTTTCTTT
TRBJ2-3 TRBD1 once 16 TRBV10-3 CAIRGGGTGGPDTQYF TGTGCCATCAGGGGGGGTGGGACAGGGGGTCCAGATACGCAGTATTTT
TRBJ2-3 - - 12 TRBV18 CASSYSGDTQYF TGTGCCAGCTCATACTCCGGGGATACGCAGTATTTT
TRBJ2-5 - - 13 TRBV9 CASSPAIRETQYF TGTGCCAGCAGCCCCGCGATAAGAGAGACCCAGTACTTC
TRBJ2-1 - once 14 TRBV13 CASSLDREISEQFF TGTGCCAGCAGCTTAGACAGGGAAATAAGTGAGCAGTTCTTC
TRBJ1-1 - - 15 TRBV5-1 CASSLVPGLDTEAFF TGCGCCAGCAGCTTGGTCCCGGGACTTGACACTGAAGCTTTCTTT
TRBJ1-4 - - 14 TRBV6-5 CASKTAPTNEKLFF TGTGCCAGCAAGACAGCCCCAACTAATGAAAAACTGTTTTTT
TRBJ1-3 TRBD1 - 14 TRBV19 CASGTGGGRNTIYF TGTGCCAGTGGCACAGGGGGCGGGAGAAACACCATATATTTT
TRBJ1-1 - - 14 TRBV28 CASSHRGGSTEAFF TGTGCCAGCAGTCACCGAGGTGGGTCCACTGAAGCTTTCTTT
TRBJ1-2 - few 15 TRBV15 CATSRDFAVNYGYTF TGTGCCACCAGCAGAGATTTTGCAGTAAACTATGGCTACACCTTC
TRBJ1-1 - few 13 TRBV10-3 CAISESGDTEAFF TGTGCCATCAGTGAGTCCGGGGACACTGAAGCTTTCTTT
TRBJ1-1 - few 13 TRBV5-1 CASRYREDTEAFF TGCGCCAGCAGATACCGGGAAGACACTGAAGCTTTCTTT
TRBJ1-2 - - 11 TRBV28 CASSYRDGYTF TGTGCCAGCAGTTACAGGGATGGCTACACCTTC
TRBJ1-5 - few 15 TRBV25-1 CASSEAGYSNQPQHF TGTGCCAGCAGTGAAGCAGGCTATAGCAATCAGCCCCAGCATTTT
TRBJ1-5 TRBD1 - 15 TRBV2 CASTSGTGAEQPQHF TGTGCCAGCACCTCCGGGACAGGGGCCGAACAGCCCCAGCATTTT
TRBJ1-3 - - 13 TRBV7-9 CASAHSAGNTIYF TGTGCCAGCGCCCATTCAGCTGGAAACACCATATATTTT
TRBJ2-3 - few 16 TRBV25-1 CASSESAGGSTDTQYF TGTGCCAGCAGTGAATCAGCCGGGGGTAGCACAGATACGCAGTATTTT
TRBJ1-6 - once 13 TRBV9 CASSVDMGSPLHF TGTGCCAGCAGCGTGGATATGGGCTCACCCCTCCACTTT
TRBJ1-4 TRBD1 - 17 TRBV28 CASSPGDSHATNEKLFF TGTGCCAGCAGTCCCGGGGACAGCCACGCAACTAATGAAAAACTGTTTTTT
TRBJ1-5 - - 14 TRBV28 CASSLWSSNQPQHF TGTGCCAGCAGTCTCTGGAGTAGCAATCAGCCCCAGCATTTT
TRBJ2-3 TRBD2 - 17 TRBV5-1 CASSSGLAFTNTDTQYF TGCGCCAGCAGCTCGGGACTAGCGTTCACAAACACAGATACGCAGTATTTT
TRBJ2-2 - - 15 TRBV5-1 CASSLVPGNTGELFF TGCGCCAGCAGCTTGGTCCCAGGGAACACCGGGGAGCTGTTTTTT
TRBJ2-7 - - 14 TRBV6-6 CASSYGRENDEQYF TGTGCCAGCAGTTACGGCCGGGAGAACGACGAGCAGTACTTC
TRBJ1-3 TRBD1 - 14 TRBV2 CASSMTGIGNTIYF TGTGCCAGCAGTATGACAGGGATCGGAAACACCATATATTTT
TRBJ1-2 TRBD1 - 16 TRBV11-2 CASSIGQGRMGYGYTF TGTGCCAGCAGCATCGGACAGGGAAGGATGGGCTATGGCTACACCTTC
TRBJ1-3 TRBD1 - 15 TRBV5-1 CASSLGGQGAYTIYF TGCGCCAGCAGCCTAGGGGGCCAGGGGGCATACACCATATATTTT
TRBJ1-5 - - 16 TRBV28 CASSSQAGFGNQPQHF TGTGCCAGCAGTTCTCAAGCAGGGTTCGGTAATCAGCCCCAGCATTTT
TRBJ1-4 TRBD1 - 14 TRBV7-9 CASSTDRGREKLFF TGTGCCAGCAGCACGGACAGGGGGCGTGAAAAACTGTTTTTT
TRBJ1-2 TRBD1 - 15 TRBV6-4 CASSNRDRGNYGYTF TGTGCCAGCAGTAACCGGGACAGGGGTAACTATGGCTACACCTTC
TRBJ1-5 TRBD1 once 14 TRBV28 CASSHRQGSQPQHF TGTGCCAGCAGTCACAGACAGGGGAGTCAGCCCCAGCATTTT
TRBJ2-3 TRBD2 - 18 TRBV5-5 CASSSLGGSGVVTDTQYF TGTGCCAGCAGCTCCCTAGGGGGTAGCGGGGTTGTCACAGATACGCAGTATTTT
TRBJ1-6 - - 14 TRBV9 CASSPQHHNSPLHF TGTGCCAGCAGCCCCCAACATCATAATTCACCCCTCCACTTT
TRBJ1-5 TRBD1 once 15 TRBV6-1 CASSPRGRTNQPQHF TGTGCCAGCAGCCCTAGGGGGCGGACAAATCAGCCCCAGCATTTT
TRBJ2-6 - - 16 TRBV10-3 CAISPLLREGANVLTF TGTGCCATCAGTCCCCTTCTGCGGGAAGGGGCCAACGTCCTGACTTTC
TRBJ1-2 - - 15 TRBV7-3 CASSLRGGQPYGYTF TGTGCCAGCAGCTTACGCGGCGGACAGCCCTATGGCTACACCTTC
TRBJ2-7 - - 17 TRBV7-2 CASSLKSGTPIPYEQYF TGTGCCAGCAGCTTAAAATCCGGGACACCAATTCCCTACGAGCAGTACTTC